This TCR beta chain was obtained from a study of a mutant IDH1 vaccine in newly diagnosed glioma. Across the whole study: Vaccine administration was initiated 4-6 weeks following radiotherapy alone, or with temozolomide cycles. A roughly 62% male, around 38% female split and a mean age of roughly 44 years characterized treated patients. Patients previously underwent radiotherapy, temozolomide, or both, and most underwent both.

Some clones are missing from TCRdb's copy, which holds only in-frame ones; the method was immunoSEQ multiplex PCR. The table records about 55,000 clones, over 70% of them present only once. Time point here: week 23, last vaccination. Doses of 300 ug of mutant IDH1 20-mer peptide were given with topical imiquimod. New WHO grade 3 or 4 astrocytomas that were IDH1-mutant and ATRX-lost had been found in donors. To note about this clone: Its antigen is not known.

Trimming removed 2 bases at V and 4 bases at J, with 8 bases between. Germline V gene sequence: CDR1 SGHDT, CDR2 YYEEEE. The CDR3 covers 13 residues. The sequencing used PBMCs, collected from a glioma patient whose treatment included an IDH1 peptide vaccine. J is TRBJ2-3 and V is TRBV5-6; D is uncertain. This clonotype originated in a man aged 40-50 years with glioma. The CDR3 bases are TGTGCCAGCAGCTTAGTCGGGCCAGATACGCAGTATTTT. It translates to CASSLVGPDTQYF.